These T cell receptor beta chains were read from a single sample in a study of cytomegalovirus exposure and HLA in healthy donors. Libraries were prepared by immunoSEQ multiplex PCR; TCRdb keeps only in-frame clonotypes and omits some of them. The top ten clones hold over 15% of a sample with 60,000 to 85,000 clones, around 84% of them seen once. The sample comprised PBMCs. Every receptor here comes from a man aged 70-80 years in good health and CMV-seropositive. Both conserved end residues are part of each CDR3. The order of the fields is J gene, D gene, V gene, clone size, CDR3 protein, CDR3 DNA. The D gene is left open where the match is weak. Part of the rows lack a size; the others show once, few, many or a class for expanded clones.

>TRBJ2-7|NA|TRBV6-1|NA
CASSPKVAGTFEQYF
TGTGCCAGCAGCCCCAAGGTGGCGGGGACTTTTGAGCAGTACTTC
>TRBJ2-6|NA|TRBV9|NA
CASSVSGGPLSGANVLTF
TGTGCCAGCAGCGTATCCGGGGGGCCCCTCTCTGGGGCCAACGTCCTGACTTTC
>TRBJ1-5|NA|TRBV5-1|few
CASSLAGGSNQPQHF
TGCGCCAGCAGCTTGGCCGGGGGTAGCAATCAGCCCCAGCATTTT
>TRBJ2-7|NA|TRBV13|NA
CASRTGTAPSEQYF
TGTGCCAGCAGAACCGGGACTGCGCCATCCGAGCAGTACTTC
>TRBJ1-2|NA|TRBV6-1|NA
CASTTGIYGYTF
TGTGCCAGCACCACAGGAATCTATGGCTACACCTTC
>TRBJ1-1|NA|TRBV30|NA
CAWSNQGGTEAFF
TGTGCCTGGAGTAACCAGGGTGGGACTGAAGCTTTCTTT
>TRBJ2-7|TRBD2|TRBV29-1|NA
CSVPRASGSYEQYF
TGCAGCGTCCCCCGGGCTAGCGGGTCCTACGAGCAGTACTTC
>TRBJ2-7|NA|TRBV7-9|once
CASSSSMQGVREQYF
TGTGCCAGCAGCTCCTCGATGCAGGGCGTGCGGGAGCAGTACTTC
>TRBJ2-7|TRBD1|TRBV29-1|once
CSDKDRGPYEQYF
TGCAGCGATAAGGACAGGGGGCCCTACGAGCAGTACTTC
>TRBJ2-1|NA|TRBV28|NA
CASTPWGNVGGNEQFF
TGTGCCAGCACCCCTTGGGGGAACGTGGGAGGCAATGAGCAGTTCTTC
>TRBJ2-7|TRBD1|TRBV13|NA
CASSGTGTSYEQYF
TGTGCCAGCAGCGGGACAGGGACCTCCTACGAGCAGTACTTC
>TRBJ1-1|NA|TRBV7-3|NA
CASSTTGNTEAFF
TGTGCCAGCAGTACTACAGGGAACACTGAAGCTTTCTTT
>TRBJ2-7|TRBD2|TRBV11-2|NA
CASSLRGLAGPYYEQYF
TGTGCCAGCAGCTTACGGGGACTAGCGGGACCCTACTACGAGCAGTACTTC
>TRBJ1-5|NA|TRBV29-1|NA
CSVAAALNQPQHF
TGCAGCGTTGCGGCGGCTCTCAATCAGCCCCAGCATTTT
>TRBJ1-3|TRBD1|TRBV9|NA
CASSVGGQGAVNTIYF
TGTGCCAGCAGCGTAGGGGGACAGGGGGCCGTAAACACCATATATTTT
>TRBJ2-7|TRBD2|TRBV7-8|NA
CASSSPGLAYEQYF
TGTGCCAGCAGCTCCCCGGGACTAGCTTACGAGCAGTACTTC
>TRBJ2-7|TRBD2|TRBV29-1|NA
CSVGGDAGSYEQYF
TGCAGCGTCGGGGGGGACGCTGGCTCCTACGAGCAGTACTTC
>TRBJ2-5|TRBD1|TRBV5-6|NA
CASSLKSGTDQETQYF
TGTGCCAGCAGCTTAAAGTCAGGGACAGACCAAGAGACCCAGTACTTC
>TRBJ2-1|NA|TRBV27|NA
CASSPLAYNEQFF
TGTGCCAGCAGTCCCTTAGCTTACAATGAGCAGTTCTTC
>TRBJ2-1|TRBD2|TRBV9|NA
CASSVSGGDYNEQFF
TGTGCCAGCAGCGTAAGCGGGGGCGACTACAATGAGCAGTTCTTC
>TRBJ1-3|NA|TRBV7-2|NA
CASSWRAGPGGNTIYF
TGTGCCAGCAGCTGGAGGGCAGGCCCGGGGGGAAACACCATATATTTT
>TRBJ2-5|NA|TRBV18|NA
CASSTFGQYQETQYF
TGTGCCAGCTCAACATTCGGACAGTATCAAGAGACCCAGTACTTC
>TRBJ1-6|TRBD1|TRBV12-5|few
CASGPGQGTSPLHF
TGTGCTAGTGGTCCGGGACAGGGTACTTCACCCCTCCACTTT
>TRBJ1-1|TRBD1|TRBV6-5|NA
CASSTGQGDTEAFF
TGTGCCAGCAGTACGGGACAGGGGGACACTGAAGCTTTCTTT
>TRBJ2-7|TRBD1|TRBV6-6|NA
CATNPGQGFYEQYF
TGTGCCACCAACCCGGGACAGGGGTTTTACGAGCAGTACTTC
>TRBJ2-7|NA|TRBV6-1|NA
CASTRTESSYEQYF
TGTGCCAGCACCAGGACAGAGAGCTCCTACGAGCAGTACTTC
>TRBJ2-1|TRBD2|TRBV10-1|few
CASSDGGGEQFF
TGCGCCAGCAGTGACGGGGGGGGTGAGCAGTTCTTC
>TRBJ2-7|TRBD1|TRBV13|NA
CASSSPSRGHHEQYF
TGTGCCAGCAGCTCCCCGAGCAGGGGGCACCACGAGCAGTACTTC
>TRBJ2-2|NA|TRBV4-1|NA
CASTRGGHRGTGELFF
TGCGCCAGCACGAGAGGAGGCCACCGGGGCACCGGGGAGCTGTTTTTT
>TRBJ2-7|TRBD2|TRBV5-1|NA
CASSPYSGRGEQYF
TGCGCCAGCAGCCCATATAGCGGGAGGGGCGAGCAGTACTTC
>TRBJ2-7|TRBD1|TRBV7-2|NA
CASSLVSWLQGAGEQYF
TGTGCCAGCAGCTTAGTCTCTTGGCTGCAGGGGGCTGGGGAGCAGTACTTC
>TRBJ1-3|TRBD1|TRBV19|NA
CASSGTGVNTIYF
TGTGCCAGTAGTGGGACAGGAGTAAACACCATATATTTT
>TRBJ1-4|NA|TRBV5-8|NA
CASSRQLNEKLFF
TGTGCCAGCAGTCGACAGCTTAATGAAAAACTGTTTTTT
>TRBJ1-5|NA|TRBV12-1|NA
CASSPGTGGYQPQHF
TGTGCCAGCAGCCCCGGGACAGGGGGCTATCAGCCCCAGCATTTT
>TRBJ2-5|NA|TRBV19|NA
CASRTEGETQYF
TGTGCCAGTAGGACGGAGGGAGAGACCCAGTACTTC
>TRBJ1-1|NA|TRBV18|NA
CASSPEGLDTEAFF
TGTGCCAGCTCACCCGAGGGCTTAGATACTGAAGCTTTCTTT
>TRBJ2-3|NA|TRBV19|NA
CASSIDPGTDTQYF
TGTGCCAGTAGTATAGATCCCGGCACAGATACGCAGTATTTT
>TRBJ2-3|NA|TRBV9|NA
CASSVVTGTQYF
TGTGCCAGCAGCGTAGTGACTGGGACGCAGTATTTT
>TRBJ1-3|NA|TRBV7-8|NA
CASSPYLDRSGNTIYF
TGTGCCAGCAGCCCATACCTCGACAGGTCTGGAAACACCATATATTTT
>TRBJ2-3|TRBD2|TRBV2|NA
CASRGLAGVPDTQYF
TGTGCCAGCAGGGGACTAGCGGGAGTTCCCGATACGCAGTATTTT
>TRBJ1-5|NA|TRBV15|NA
CATSRDSGSNQPQHF
TGTGCCACCAGCAGAGATTCGGGTAGCAATCAGCCCCAGCATTTT
>TRBJ2-3|TRBD2|TRBV29-1|NA
CTVNSLAGADTQYF
TGCACTGTAAACTCCCTAGCGGGAGCAGATACGCAGTATTTT